Given below is one T cell receptor beta chain in context. There are 14 residues in the CDR3. V was trimmed by 6 bases and J by 8 bases, leaving 19 bases between them. Germline V gives CDR1 SNHLY, CDR2 FYNNEI. The sample originates from a study of blood T cell repertoires in COVID-19. Study details: Some COVID-19 samples were acute and others convalescent; all came from the United States, Italy and Spain.

Generated by immunoSEQ multiplex PCR, the TCRdb table keeps only in-frame clones and is missing some. The table lists more than 140,000 clones, 65% to 90% of them singletons. The receptor's source is a woman in her forties or fifties in a cohort sampled during active or convalescent COVID-19. This chain joins TRBV2 and TRBJ1-2; perhaps TRBD1 as D (6 bases). Sequencing used peripheral blood. DNA of the CDR3: TGTGCCAGCAGAGGGGACATCGGCGGGAGGGGCTACACCTTC. Translation gives CASRGDIGGRGYTF.